Listed below are T cell receptor beta chains from one sample, sequenced in a study of blood T cell repertoires in COVID-19. Measured with immunoSEQ multiplex PCR; TCRdb has only the in-frame clones, and not every one. The sample holds roughly 440,000 clones; approximately 88% are singletons and the top ten take roughly 13%. Input material: peripheral blood. These receptors were taken from a woman between 50 and 59 years old with COVID-19, enrolled during active disease. CDR3s include the opening cysteine and the closing phenylalanine or tryptophan. D genes are given only for firm matches. For some rows the clone size is stated as once, few or many, or as a class when expanded; others skip it.

J gene	V gene	D gene	clone size	CDR3 DNA	CDR3 protein
TRBJ1-1	TRBV6-5	NA	NA	TGTGCCAGCAGTTCTGTTGGACCGGCTGGGGGGACTGAAGCTTTCTTT	CASSSVGPAGGTEAFF
TRBJ1-3	TRBV19	NA	NA	TGTGCCAGTAGTAGACCCCAGGGAGGATCTGGAAACACCATATATTTT	CASSRPQGGSGNTIYF
TRBJ1-2	TRBV9	NA	NA	TGTGCCAGCAGCCTAGGGGCCGACTATGGCTACACCTTC	CASSLGADYGYTF
TRBJ2-6	TRBV28	NA	NA	TGTGCCAGCAGTACAATCGACTTCTCTGGGGCCAACGTCCTGACTTTC	CASSTIDFSGANVLTF
TRBJ1-2	TRBV18	TRBD1	NA	TGTGCCAGCTCAACCCAGGGGGACTATGGCTACACCTTC	CASSTQGDYGYTF
TRBJ2-2	TRBV10-3	NA	NA	TGTGCCATCAGCTCTGACAGGACGCCCACCGGGGAGCTGTTTTTT	CAISSDRTPTGELFF
TRBJ2-3	TRBV4-2	TRBD2	once	TGTGCCAGCAGCCAAGAATCGGGGGGGGCAAGAGATACGCAGTATTTT	CASSQESGGARDTQYF
TRBJ1-1	TRBV5-1	TRBD1	NA	TGCGCCAGCAGCTTTACGACAGGGGGTCGAATTGAAGCTTTCTTT	CASSFTTGGRIEAFF
TRBJ1-2	TRBV2	NA	NA	TGTGCCAGCAGCAATCGCTTCCTGCAGGGCTACACCTTC	CASSNRFLQGYTF
TRBJ2-1	TRBV9	NA	NA	TGTGCCAGCAGCCCCGAGGGGGGGGCGGGTGAGCAGTTCTTC	CASSPEGGAGEQFF
TRBJ1-4	TRBV10-2	NA	NA	TGCGCCAGCAGTGAGCTGGGGGGGGATGAACTGTTTTTT	CASSELGGDELFF
TRBJ2-5	TRBV7-3	NA	NA	TGTGCCAGCAGCTTAACGTCGATAGCAGAGACCCAGTACTTC	CASSLTSIAETQYF
TRBJ2-3	TRBV10-3	NA	once	TGTGCCATCAGCGACAGAACAGATACGCAGTATTTT	CAISDRTDTQYF
TRBJ1-1	TRBV27	NA	NA	TGTGCCAGCAGTCACGGGGGCACTGAAGCTTTCTTT	CASSHGGTEAFF
TRBJ1-5	TRBV27	TRBD1	NA	TGTGCCAGCAGTTTAGGGACAGGAGGCAATCAGCCCCAGCATTTT	CASSLGTGGNQPQHF
TRBJ2-3	TRBV15	NA	NA	TGTGCCACCAGCCGCCCCGGGGAGACGAGCACAGATACGCAGTATTTT	CATSRPGETSTDTQYF
TRBJ1-1	TRBV9	NA	NA	TGTGCCAGCAGCCCGGAGTTAGGGGGGAACACTGAAGCTTTCTTT	CASSPELGGNTEAFF
TRBJ1-2	TRBV6-5	NA	NA	TGTGCCAGCAGTTACTCGGCCCTTGCATCTAACTATGGCTACACCTTC	CASSYSALASNYGYTF
TRBJ2-2	TRBV6-4	TRBD2	NA	TGTGCCAGCAGTCAAATGGGAGGGGAGTCCGGGGAGCTGTTTTTT	CASSQMGGESGELFF
TRBJ1-4	TRBV6-1	TRBD1	NA	TGTGCCAGCAGTGAACAGGGGGCGGTTAATGAAAAACTGTTTTTT	CASSEQGAVNEKLFF
TRBJ1-1	TRBV10-3	NA	once	TGTGCCATCAGTGAAAATGTCGGGGACACTGAAGCTTTCTTT	CAISENVGDTEAFF
TRBJ1-1	TRBV6-4	NA	NA	TGTGCCAGCAGTGACTCGATAGGGGGGGCGCGAAAAGCTTTCTTT	CASSDSIGGARKAFF
TRBJ2-1	TRBV12-5	NA	NA	TGTGCTAGTGCAAAGGGGGGGTCCTACAATGAGCAGTTCTTC	CASAKGGSYNEQFF
TRBJ2-3	TRBV6-1	TRBD1	NA	TGTGCCAGCAGTGATCGGACAGGGAGTTTTAGAAGGTGGGGGGAAGATACGCAGTATTTT	CASSDRTGSFRRWGEDTQYF
TRBJ1-6	TRBV11-2	NA	once	TGTGCCAGCAGCTTAGGTACAGATAATTCACCCCTCCACTTT	CASSLGTDNSPLHF
TRBJ1-1	TRBV19	NA	NA	TGTGCCAGTAGTATGGACAGGAACACTGAAGCTTTCTTT	CASSMDRNTEAFF
TRBJ1-2	TRBV7-2	NA	once	TGTGCCAGCAGCCCTTCGGGCAGGGGAAGGAACTATGGCTACACCTTC	CASSPSGRGRNYGYTF
TRBJ2-2	TRBV7-3	TRBD1	NA	TGTGCCAGCAGCCTTGACAGGGGAGACACCGGGGAGCTGTTTTTT	CASSLDRGDTGELFF
TRBJ2-5	TRBV4-2	NA	once	TGTGCCAGCAGCCAAGATCGCGGGCAGGGGGAGACCCAGTACTTC	CASSQDRGQGETQYF
TRBJ1-4	TRBV3-1/TRBV3-2	TRBD1	NA	TGTGCCAGCAGCCAGACAGGGGGAACTGGTGAAAAACTGTTTTTT	CASSQTGGTGEKLFF
TRBJ2-7	TRBV5-8	TRBD2	NA	TGTGCCAGCAGCCCTGCCCTACTAGCGAACGAGCAGTACTTC	CASSPALLANEQYF
TRBJ1-1	TRBV29-1	TRBD1	NA	TGCAGCGTTGCCAGTCGTCTTATCGTACCGGGACAGGGGAGGGGAAAGAACACTGAAGCTTTCTTT	CSVASRLIVPGQGRGKNTEAFF
TRBJ1-2	TRBV29-1	NA	NA	TGCAGCGTCTTGACAGAGGACTATGGCTACACCTTC	CSVLTEDYGYTF
TRBJ1-2	TRBV11-2	NA	NA	TGTGCCAGCAGCTTAGCGGGGGGCTATGGCTACACCTTC	CASSLAGGYGYTF
TRBJ2-3	TRBV19	NA	NA	TGTGCCAGTATTTCCTCCAGCACAGATACGCAGTATTTT	CASISSSTDTQYF
TRBJ2-1	TRBV27	NA	NA	TGTGCCAGCAGTTTAACAGGGAACAATGAGCAGTTCTTC	CASSLTGNNEQFF
TRBJ2-7	TRBV19	TRBD1	NA	TGTGCCAGTAGTACGGGACAGGGGGCCTCCTACGAGCAGTACTTC	CASSTGQGASYEQYF
TRBJ1-4	TRBV2	NA	NA	TGTGCCAGCAGTGCCGGGAAGGCTAATGAAAAACTGTTTTTT	CASSAGKANEKLFF
TRBJ2-1	TRBV2	TRBD2	NA	TGTGCCAGCAGTGAAGGGGCTAGCGGGGGCCTGGGCGATGAGCAGTTCTTC	CASSEGASGGLGDEQFF
TRBJ1-2	TRBV11-2	NA	NA	TGTGCCAGCAGCTCCGAAGTTCAGGGTTGGCATGGCTACACCTTC	CASSSEVQGWHGYTF
TRBJ1-6	TRBV30	TRBD1	NA	TGTGCCTGGAGTGTAGGCAGGGGGAATTCACCCCTCCACTTT	CAWSVGRGNSPLHF
TRBJ1-1	TRBV28	TRBD1	NA	TGTGCCAGCAGTTTGGAGGGGGCTGCTACTGAAGCTTTCTTT	CASSLEGAATEAFF
TRBJ1-1	TRBV10-3	NA	NA	TGTGCCATCAGTGAGCCGGATAGAGGGGCTTTCTTT	CAISEPDRGAFF
TRBJ2-5	TRBV10-2	NA	NA	TGCGCCAGCATGGCCTCGGGAGCGCAAGAGACCCAGTACTTC	CASMASGAQETQYF
TRBJ1-2	TRBV12-3/TRBV12-4	NA	NA	TGTGCCAGCAGTCGAAACTTTTATGGCTACACCTTC	CASSRNFYGYTF
TRBJ1-2	TRBV10-3	NA	NA	TGTGCCATCATGGGAGGTCGGGGGTGGACCTTC	CAIMGGRGWTF
TRBJ2-5	TRBV11-2	NA	NA	TGTGCCAGCAGCCGAGGGACTTTTCAAGAGACCCAGTACTTC	CASSRGTFQETQYF
TRBJ2-7	TRBV23-1	NA	NA	TGCGCCAGCAGTCAGCGAGAGCAGTACTTC	CASSQREQYF
TRBJ1-5	TRBV6-1	NA	NA	TGTGCCAGCAGTGAACGCGGGCAGCCCCAGCATTTT	CASSERGQPQHF
TRBJ1-1	TRBV13	TRBD1	NA	TGTGCCAGCAGGGGGACAGGAGGGACTGAAGCTTTCTTT	CASRGTGGTEAFF